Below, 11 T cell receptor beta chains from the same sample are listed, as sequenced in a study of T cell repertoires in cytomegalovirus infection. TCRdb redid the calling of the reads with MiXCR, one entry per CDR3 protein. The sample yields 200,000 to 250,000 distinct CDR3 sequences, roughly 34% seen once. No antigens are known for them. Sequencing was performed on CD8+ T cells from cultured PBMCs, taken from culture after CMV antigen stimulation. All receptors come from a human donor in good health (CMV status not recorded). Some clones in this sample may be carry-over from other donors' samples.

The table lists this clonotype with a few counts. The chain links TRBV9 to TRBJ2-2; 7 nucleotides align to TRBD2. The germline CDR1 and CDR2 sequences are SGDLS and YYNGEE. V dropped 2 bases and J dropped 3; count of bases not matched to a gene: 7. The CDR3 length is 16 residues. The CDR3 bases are TGTGCCAGCAGCGTTTCTTTGCTAGCGGACACCGGGGAGCTGTTTTTT. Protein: CASSVSLLADTGELFF.

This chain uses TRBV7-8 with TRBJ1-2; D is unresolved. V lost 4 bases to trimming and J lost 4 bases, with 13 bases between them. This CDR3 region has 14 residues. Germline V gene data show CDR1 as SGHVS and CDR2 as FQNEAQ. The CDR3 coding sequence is TGTGCCAGCAGCTCACTTGACTGGCCCTATGGCTACACCTTC. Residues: CASSSLDWPYGYTF.

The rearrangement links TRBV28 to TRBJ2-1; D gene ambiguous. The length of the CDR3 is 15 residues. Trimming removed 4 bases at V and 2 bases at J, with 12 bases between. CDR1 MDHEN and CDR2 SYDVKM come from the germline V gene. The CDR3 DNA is TGTGCCAGCAGTTCCCGCAGCAGCGCCTACAATGAGCAGTTCTTC. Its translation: CASSSRSSAYNEQFF.

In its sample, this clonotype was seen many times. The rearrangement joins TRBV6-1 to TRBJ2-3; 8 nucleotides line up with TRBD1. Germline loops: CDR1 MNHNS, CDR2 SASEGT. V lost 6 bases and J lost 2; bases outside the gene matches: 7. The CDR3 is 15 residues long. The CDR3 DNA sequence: TGTGCCAGCAGCCTTGGACAGGGCCTCACAGATACGCAGTATTTT. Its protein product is CASSLGQGLTDTQYF.

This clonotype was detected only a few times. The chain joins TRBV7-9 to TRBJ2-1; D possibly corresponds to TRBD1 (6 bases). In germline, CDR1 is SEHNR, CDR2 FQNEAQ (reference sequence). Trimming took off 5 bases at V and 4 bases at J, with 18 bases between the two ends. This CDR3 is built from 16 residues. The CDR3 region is CASSQNRDMLYNEQFF. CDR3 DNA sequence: TGTGCCAGCAGCCAGAACCGGGACATGCTGTACAATGAGCAGTTCTTC. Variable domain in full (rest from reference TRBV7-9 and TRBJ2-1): DTGVSQNPRHKITKRGQNVTFRCDPISEHNRLYWYRQTLGQGPEFLTYFQNEAQLEKSRLLSDRFSAERPKGSFSTLEIQRTEQGDSAMYLCASSQNRDMLYNEQFFGPGTRLTVL.

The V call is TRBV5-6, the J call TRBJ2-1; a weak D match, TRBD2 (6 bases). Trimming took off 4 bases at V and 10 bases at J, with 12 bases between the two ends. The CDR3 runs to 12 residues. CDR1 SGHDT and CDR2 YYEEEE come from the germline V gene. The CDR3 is CASSPGVREQFF. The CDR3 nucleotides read TGTGCCAGCAGCCCGGGAGTACGAGAGCAGTTCTTC. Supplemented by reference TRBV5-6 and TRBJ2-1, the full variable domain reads DAGVTQSPTHLIKTRGQQVTLRCSPKSGHDTVSWYQQALGQGPQFIFQYYEEEERQRGNFPDRFSGHQFPNYSSELNVNALLLGDSALYLCASSPGVREQFFGPGTRLTVL.

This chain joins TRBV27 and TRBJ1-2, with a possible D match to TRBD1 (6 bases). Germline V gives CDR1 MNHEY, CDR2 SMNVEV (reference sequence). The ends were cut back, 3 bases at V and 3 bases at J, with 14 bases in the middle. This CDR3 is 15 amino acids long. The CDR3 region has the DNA TGTGCCAGCAGTTTGGTGGCAGGGGAGGACTATGGCTACACCTTC. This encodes CASSLVAGEDYGYTF.

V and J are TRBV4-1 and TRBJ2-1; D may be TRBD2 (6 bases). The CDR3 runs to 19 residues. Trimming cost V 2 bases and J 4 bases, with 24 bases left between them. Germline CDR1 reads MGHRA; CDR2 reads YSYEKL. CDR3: CASSQTDVASVLVYNEQFF. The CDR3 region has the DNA TGCGCCAGCAGCCAAACCGATGTGGCTAGCGTGTTAGTTTACAATGAGCAGTTCTTC.

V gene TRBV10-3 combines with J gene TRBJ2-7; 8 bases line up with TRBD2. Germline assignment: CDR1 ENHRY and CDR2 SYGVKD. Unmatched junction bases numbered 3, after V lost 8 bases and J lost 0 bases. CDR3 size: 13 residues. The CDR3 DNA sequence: TGTGCCATCGCGACTAGCGACTCCTACGAGCAGTACTTC. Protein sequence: CAIATSDSYEQYF.

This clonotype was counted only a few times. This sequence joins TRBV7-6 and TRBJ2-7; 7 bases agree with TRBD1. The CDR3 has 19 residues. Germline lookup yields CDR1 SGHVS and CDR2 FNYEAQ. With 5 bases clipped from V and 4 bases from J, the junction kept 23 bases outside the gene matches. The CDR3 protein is CASSEKAGAESGGRYEQYF. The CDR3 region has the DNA TGTGCCAGCAGCGAGAAAGCCGGGGCTGAGTCAGGGGGTCGATACGAGCAGTACTTC. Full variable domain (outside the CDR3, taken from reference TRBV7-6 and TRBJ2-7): GAGVSQSPRYKVTKRGQDVALRCDPISGHVSLYWYRQALGQGPEFLTYFNYEAQQDKSGLPNDRFSAERPEGSISTLTIQRTEQRDSAMYRCASSEKAGAESGGRYEQYFGPGTRLTVT.

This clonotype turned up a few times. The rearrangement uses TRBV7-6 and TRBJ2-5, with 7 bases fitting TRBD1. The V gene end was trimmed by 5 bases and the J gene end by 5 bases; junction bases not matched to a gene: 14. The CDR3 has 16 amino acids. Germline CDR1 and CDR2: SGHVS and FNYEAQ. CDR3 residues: CASSEGQRKVGETQYF. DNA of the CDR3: TGTGCCAGCAGCGAGGGACAGCGCAAAGTCGGGGAGACCCAGTACTTC. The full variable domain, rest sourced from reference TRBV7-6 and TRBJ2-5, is GAGVSQSPRYKVTKRGQDVALRCDPISGHVSLYWYRQALGQGPEFLTYFNYEAQQDKSGLPNDRFSAERPEGSISTLTIQRTEQRDSAMYRCASSEGQRKVGETQYFGPGTRLLVL.